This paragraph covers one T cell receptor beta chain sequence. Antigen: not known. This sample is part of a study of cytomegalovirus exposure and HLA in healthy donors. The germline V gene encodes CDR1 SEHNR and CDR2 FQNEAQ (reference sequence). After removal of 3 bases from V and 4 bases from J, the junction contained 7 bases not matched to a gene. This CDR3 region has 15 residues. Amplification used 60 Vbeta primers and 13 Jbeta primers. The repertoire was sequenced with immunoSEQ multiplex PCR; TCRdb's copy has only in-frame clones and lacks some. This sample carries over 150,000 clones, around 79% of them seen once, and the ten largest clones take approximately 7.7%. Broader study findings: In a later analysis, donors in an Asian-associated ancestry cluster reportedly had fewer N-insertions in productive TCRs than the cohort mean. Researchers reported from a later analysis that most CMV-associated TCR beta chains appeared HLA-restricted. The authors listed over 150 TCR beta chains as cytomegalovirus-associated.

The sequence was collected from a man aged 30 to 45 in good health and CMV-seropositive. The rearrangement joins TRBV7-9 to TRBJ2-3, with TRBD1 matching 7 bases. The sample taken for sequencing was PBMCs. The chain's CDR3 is CASSLGLQGADTQYF. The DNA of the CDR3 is TGTGCCAGCAGCTTGGGTCTCCAGGGGGCAGATACGCAGTATTTT.